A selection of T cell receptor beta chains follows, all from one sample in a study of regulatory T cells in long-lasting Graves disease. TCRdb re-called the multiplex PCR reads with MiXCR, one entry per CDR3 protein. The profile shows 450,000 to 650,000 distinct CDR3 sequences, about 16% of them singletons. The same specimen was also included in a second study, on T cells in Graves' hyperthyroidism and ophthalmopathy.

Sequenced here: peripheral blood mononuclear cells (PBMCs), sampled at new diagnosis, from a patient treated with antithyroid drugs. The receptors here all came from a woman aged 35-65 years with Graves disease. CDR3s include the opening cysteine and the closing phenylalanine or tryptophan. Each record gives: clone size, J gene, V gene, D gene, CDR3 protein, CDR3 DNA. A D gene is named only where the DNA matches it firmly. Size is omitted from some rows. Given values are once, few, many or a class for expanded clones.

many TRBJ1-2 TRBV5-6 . CASSLVGKTSIRYTF TGTGCCAGCAGCTTGGTGGGGAAGACCAGCATTCGGTACACCTTC
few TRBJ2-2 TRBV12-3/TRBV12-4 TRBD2 CASSAGVRDTGELFF TGTGCCAGCAGTGCGGGGGTGCGAGACACCGGGGAGCTGTTTTTT
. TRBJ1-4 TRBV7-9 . CASSLGLRAGSDEKLFF TGTGCCAGCAGCTTAGGGCTTAGGGCAGGGAGTGACGAAAAACTGTTTTTT
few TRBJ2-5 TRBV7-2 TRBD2 CASSQGGLARETQYF TGTGCCAGCAGCCAAGGGGGACTAGCCCGAGAGACCCAGTACTTC
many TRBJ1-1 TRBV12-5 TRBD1 CASAQGANTEAFF TGTGCTAGTGCCCAGGGGGCGAACACTGAAGCTTTCTTT
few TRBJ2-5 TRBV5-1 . CASSLDGLSRETQYF TGCGCCAGCAGCTTGGACGGACTTTCGAGGGAGACCCAGTACTTC
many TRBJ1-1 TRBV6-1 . CASTATGSMNTEAFF TGTGCCAGCACCGCAACAGGGTCCATGAACACTGAAGCTTTCTTT
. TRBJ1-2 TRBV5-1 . CVSSLAGLGYGYTF TGCGTCAGCAGCTTGGCAGGGCTAGGCTATGGCTACACCTTC
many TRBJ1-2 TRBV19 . CASSLPGRDHYGYTF TGTGCCAGTAGCCTTCCCGGGAGGGACCACTATGGCTACACCTTC
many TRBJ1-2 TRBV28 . CASSFEGLYGYTF TGTGCCAGCAGTTTCGAGGGGCTATATGGCTACACCTTC
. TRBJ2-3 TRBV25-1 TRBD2 CASRPRTGGRGADTQYF TGTGCCAGTCGCCCCCGTACGGGGGGGCGAGGGGCAGATACGCAGTATTTT
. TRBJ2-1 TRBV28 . CASSPGTIGGNEQFF TGTGCCAGCAGCCCCGGGACAATCGGGGGCAATGAGCAGTTCTTC
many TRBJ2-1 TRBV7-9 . CASSTTGSDFYEQFF TGTGCCAGCAGCACCACAGGGAGTGATTTTTATGAGCAGTTCTTC
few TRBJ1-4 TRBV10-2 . CASRDQGFPNEKLFF TGCGCCAGCAGGGATCAGGGATTCCCTAATGAAAAACTGTTTTTT
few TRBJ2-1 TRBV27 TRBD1 CASGRDSYNEQFF TGTGCCAGCGGAAGGGACAGCTACAATGAGCAGTTCTTC
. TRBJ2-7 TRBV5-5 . CASSLRQSTYEQYF TGTGCCAGCAGCTTGCGACAGTCGACCTACGAGCAGTACTTC